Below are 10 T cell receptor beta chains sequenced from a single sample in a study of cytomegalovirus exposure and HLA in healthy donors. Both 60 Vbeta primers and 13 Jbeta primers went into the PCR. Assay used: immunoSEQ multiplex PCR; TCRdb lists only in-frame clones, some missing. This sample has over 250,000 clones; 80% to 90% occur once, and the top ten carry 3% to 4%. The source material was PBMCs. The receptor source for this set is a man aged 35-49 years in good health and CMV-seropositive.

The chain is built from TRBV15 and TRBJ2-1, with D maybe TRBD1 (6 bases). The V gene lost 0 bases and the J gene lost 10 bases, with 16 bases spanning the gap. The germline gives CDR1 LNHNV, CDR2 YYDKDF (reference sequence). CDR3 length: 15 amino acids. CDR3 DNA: TGTGCCACCAGCAGAGATCAGAACAGGGTGGACGAGCAGTTCTTC. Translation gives CATSRDQNRVDEQFF.

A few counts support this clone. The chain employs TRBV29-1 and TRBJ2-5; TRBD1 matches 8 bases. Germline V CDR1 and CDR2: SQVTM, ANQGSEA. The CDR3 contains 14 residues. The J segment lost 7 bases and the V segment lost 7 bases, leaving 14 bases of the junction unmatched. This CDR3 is CSADSRTGWGTQYF. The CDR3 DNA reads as TGCAGCGCCGACTCGCGGACAGGGTGGGGGACCCAGTACTTC. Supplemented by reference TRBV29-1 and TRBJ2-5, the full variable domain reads SAVISQKPSRDICQRGTSLTIQCQVDSQVTMMFWYRQQPGQSLTLIATANQGSEATYESGFVIDKFPISRPNLTFSTLTVSNMSPEDSSIYLCSADSRTGWGTQYFGPGTRLLVL.

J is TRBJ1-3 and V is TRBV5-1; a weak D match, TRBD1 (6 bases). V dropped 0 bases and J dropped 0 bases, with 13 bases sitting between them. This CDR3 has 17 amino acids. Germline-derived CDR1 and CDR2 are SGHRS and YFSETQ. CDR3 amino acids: CASSLGAGQISGNTIYF. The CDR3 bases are TGCGCCAGCAGCTTGGGGGCCGGACAGATCTCTGGAAACACCATATATTTT.

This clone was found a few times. The CDR3 loop reads CASSSVGGRREQYF. CDR3 bases: TGTGCCAGCAGCTCGGTTGGGGGCAGGCGCGAGCAGTACTTC. The rearrangement links TRBV11-2 to TRBJ2-7, with D possibly matching TRBD1 (6 bases). Germline lookup yields CDR1 SGHAT and CDR2 FQNNGV. The CDR3 consists of 14 residues. Trimming pared 4 bases from V and 6 bases from J, leaving 16 bases between.

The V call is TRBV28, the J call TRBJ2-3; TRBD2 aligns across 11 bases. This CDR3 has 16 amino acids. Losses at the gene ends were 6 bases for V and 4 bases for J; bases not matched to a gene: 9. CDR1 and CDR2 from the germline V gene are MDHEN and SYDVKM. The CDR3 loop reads CASRDIAGGIADTQYF. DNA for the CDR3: TGTGCCAGCAGAGACATAGCGGGAGGGATCGCAGATACGCAGTATTTT.

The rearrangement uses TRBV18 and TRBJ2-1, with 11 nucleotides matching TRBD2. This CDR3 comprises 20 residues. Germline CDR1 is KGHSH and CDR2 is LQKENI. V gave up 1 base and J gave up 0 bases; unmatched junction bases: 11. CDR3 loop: CASSPLETSGREGSYNEQFF. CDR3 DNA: TGTGCCAGCTCACCACTAGAAACTAGCGGGAGAGAGGGCTCCTACAATGAGCAGTTCTTC.

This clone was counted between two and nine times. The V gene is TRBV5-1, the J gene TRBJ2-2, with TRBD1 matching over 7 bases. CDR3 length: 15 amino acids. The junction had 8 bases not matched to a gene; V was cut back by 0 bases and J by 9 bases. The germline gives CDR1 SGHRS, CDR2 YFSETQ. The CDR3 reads CASSLEPLQGRELFF. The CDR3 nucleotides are TGCGCCAGCAGCTTGGAACCTCTACAGGGGCGGGAGCTGTTTTTT.

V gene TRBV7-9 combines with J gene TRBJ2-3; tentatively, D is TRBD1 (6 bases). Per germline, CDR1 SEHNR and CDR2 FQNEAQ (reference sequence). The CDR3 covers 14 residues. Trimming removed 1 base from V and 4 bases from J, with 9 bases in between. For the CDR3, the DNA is TGTGCCAGCAGCTTAGTAGGGGGTCCAGATACGCAGTATTTT. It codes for CASSLVGGPDTQYF.

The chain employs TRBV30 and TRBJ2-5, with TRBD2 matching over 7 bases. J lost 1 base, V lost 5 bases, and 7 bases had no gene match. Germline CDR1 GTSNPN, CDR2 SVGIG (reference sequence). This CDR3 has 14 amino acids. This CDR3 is CAWAHGTIQETQYF. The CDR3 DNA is TGTGCCTGGGCCCACGGGACTATCCAAGAGACCCAGTACTTC. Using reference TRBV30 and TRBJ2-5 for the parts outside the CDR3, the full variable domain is SQTIHQWPATLVQPVGSPLSLECTVEGTSNPNLYWYRQAAGRGLQLLFYSVGIGQISSEVPQNLSASRPQDRQFILSSKKLLLSDSGFYLCAWAHGTIQETQYFGPGTRLLVL.

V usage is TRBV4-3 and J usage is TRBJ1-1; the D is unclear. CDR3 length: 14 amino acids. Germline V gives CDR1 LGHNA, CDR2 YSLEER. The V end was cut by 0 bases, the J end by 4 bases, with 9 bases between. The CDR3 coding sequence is TGCGCCAGCAGCCAAGACGGGGTGTTCACTGAAGCTTTCTTT. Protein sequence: CASSQDGVFTEAFF.